This TCR beta chain is from a study of Ad26.COV2.S vaccination and SARS-CoV-2 variants. The CDR3 is made up of 14 amino acids. Trimming left V 4 bases short and J 6 bases short, with 15 bases between. Per germline, CDR1 LGHNA and CDR2 YSLEER. Using immunoSEQ multiplex PCR, the repertoire was profiled, and TCRdb retains in-frame clones only, with some absent. The repertoire holds around 300,000 clones, 75% to 90% seen once, with roughly 6% in the top ten. Treatment defined: some 20 received Ad26.COV2.S at low or high dose, single or two shots; five or six received placebo; per-sample allocation not given. Specimens were obtained on day 63 following the first vaccine or placebo injection. A Boston adult aged 18-55 years was the donor.

The TCR comes from a person between 18 and 59 years old who received the Ad26.COV2.S COVID-19 vaccine or a placebo. V is TRBV4-3 and J is TRBJ2-5, with D tentatively TRBD1 (6 bases). This sample comprised peripheral blood, obtained in a trial of Ad26.COV2.S vaccine versus placebo. Here the CDR3 reads CASSPSSGVKTQYF. CDR3 coding DNA: TGCGCCAGCAGCCCAAGTTCAGGGGTAAAGACCCAGTACTTC.